Listed below are T cell receptor beta chains from one sample, sequenced in a study of long-term antiretroviral therapy in people with HIV. Sequencing used immunoSEQ multiplex PCR; TCRdb keeps in-frame clones, though not all of them. The sample consists of about 21,000 clones, around 84% of them appearing once. The source material was unsorted PBMCs, sampled 1.9 years after starting antiretroviral therapy. The receptors originated from a woman aged 45-59 years with HIV. Each CDR3 is given with its conserved first and last residue. The order of the fields is V gene, D gene, CDR3 protein. The D gene is left open where the match is weak.

v_call: TRBV5-1; d_call: TRBD1; cdr3_aa: CASSLEQGAGMNTEAFF
v_call: TRBV11-2; d_call: TRBD1; cdr3_aa: CASSFLLDRSEKLFF
v_call: TRBV2; d_call: NA; cdr3_aa: CASSEAVGQIYEQYF
v_call: TRBV28; d_call: NA; cdr3_aa: CASSYIGFNTEAFF
v_call: TRBV9; d_call: TRBD2; cdr3_aa: CASSANGLDQETQYF
v_call: TRBV9; d_call: NA; cdr3_aa: CASSAVRGSNVWNEQFF
v_call: TRBV2; d_call: NA; cdr3_aa: CASSEALTSSRYF
v_call: TRBV5-6; d_call: NA; cdr3_aa: CASARGNYEQYF
v_call: TRBV6-5; d_call: NA; cdr3_aa: CATRRSAGENTEAFF
v_call: TRBV28; d_call: TRBD1; cdr3_aa: CASSSPGSGGRYEQYF
v_call: TRBV5-1; d_call: NA; cdr3_aa: CASSVGGSEAFF
v_call: TRBV12-5; d_call: NA; cdr3_aa: CASGLILRGGPGELFF
v_call: TRBV6-1; d_call: NA; cdr3_aa: CASRVDPGVAETQYF
v_call: TRBV28; d_call: TRBD1; cdr3_aa: CASSSSLVVVLAGGAGRGGYTF
v_call: TRBV7-2; d_call: NA; cdr3_aa: CASSPGGGGTQYF
v_call: TRBV4-3; d_call: NA; cdr3_aa: CASSQDLVGAGGELFF
v_call: TRBV19; d_call: TRBD2; cdr3_aa: CASSIDGGGYTGELFF
v_call: TRBV6-1; d_call: NA; cdr3_aa: CASRDSFGNTEAFF
v_call: TRBV4-3; d_call: NA; cdr3_aa: CASSQEGVGGTRATNEKLFF
v_call: TRBV5-1; d_call: NA; cdr3_aa: CASSPGGSQETQYF
v_call: TRBV30; d_call: NA; cdr3_aa: CAWSPGRDTGELFF
v_call: TRBV5-1; d_call: NA; cdr3_aa: CASSLEGSWDEQYF
v_call: TRBV27; d_call: TRBD1; cdr3_aa: CASSPAGGLNSPLHF
v_call: TRBV9; d_call: NA; cdr3_aa: CASSVGGTRYGYTF
v_call: TRBV6-8; d_call: NA; cdr3_aa: CASSYSPPTRGLAKNIQYF
v_call: TRBV2; d_call: NA; cdr3_aa: CASRGLGTDTQYF